The 27 T cell receptor beta chains presented below share a single source sample, sequenced in a study of CD8+ T cells in alopecia areata. Investigators isolated RNA and reverse transcribed it into cDNA to act as the sequencing template. Clones were sequenced by immunoSEQ multiplex PCR, and TCRdb holds only the in-frame ones, with some missing. The table has about 150,000 clones, nearly 55% seen once. Described treatment: oral pan-JAK inhibitor, 5-10 mg twice daily. The source material was CD8+ T cells sorted from blood, sampled at week 4, from a patient treated with tofacitinib. All receptors come from a human donor with alopecia areata.

The chain links TRBV29-1 to TRBJ1-2; 8 bases agree with TRBD1. The V and J ends lost 4 bases and 8 bases, in that order; junction bases with no gene match: 9. CDR1 is SQVTM, CDR2 ANQGSEA, per germline. This CDR3 region has 13 residues. The CDR3 DNA sequence: TGCAGCGTTGTATCGGACAGGGTCATGGGCTACACCTTC. Its protein product is CSVVSDRVMGYTF.

This chain uses TRBV27 with TRBJ2-5; TRBD2 matches at 8 bases. J was trimmed by 3 bases and V by 5 bases; bases with no gene match: 5. Germline CDR1 and CDR2: MNHEY and SMNVEV (reference sequence). The CDR3 covers 14 residues. This chain's CDR3 is CASSPQAGEETQYF. For the CDR3, the DNA is TGTGCCAGCAGTCCGCAAGCGGGGGAAGAGACCCAGTACTTC.

This rearrangement joins TRBV30 to TRBJ2-7; perhaps TRBD1 as D (6 bases). Germline V lookup: CDR1 GTSNPN, CDR2 SVGIG (reference sequence). The V and J ends lost 1 base and 0 bases respectively, with 16 bases between them. The CDR3 is made up of 16 amino acids. Here the CDR3 reads CAWSGEAGASSYEQYF. The CDR3 region has the DNA TGTGCCTGGAGTGGTGAGGCAGGGGCGTCCTCCTACGAGCAGTACTTC.

This clone is a singleton in its sample. This sequence joins TRBV4-1 and TRBJ2-5; 8 bases agree with TRBD1. This CDR3 has 15 amino acids. The germline CDR1 and CDR2 sequences are MGHRA and YSYEKL. The V and J ends lost 1 base and 11 bases, in that order; junction bases with no gene match: 12. The chain's CDR3 is CASSQVPTGEKWQYF. The DNA of the CDR3 is TGCGCCAGCAGCCAAGTTCCGACAGGGGAAAAGTGGCAGTACTTC.

This clone has a handful of counts. The chain joins TRBV7-8 to TRBJ2-5, with no clear D. The CDR3 extends over 15 amino acids. Trimming took 5 bases from V and 1 from J, leaving 14 bases between them. Germline V gives CDR1 SGHVS, CDR2 FQNEAQ. The CDR3 loop is CASSPRHGFQETQYF. CDR3 in DNA: TGTGCCAGCAGCCCCCGCCACGGTTTCCAAGAGACCCAGTACTTC.

This clone was detected a few times. J is TRBJ1-6 and V is TRBV29-1; D uncertain. Germline V gene sequence: CDR1 SQVTM, CDR2 ANQGSEA. The V and J ends lost 6 bases and 2 bases respectively, with 14 bases between them. The CDR3 totals 15 residues. Here the CDR3 reads CSVSGSSAYNSPLHF. The DNA of the CDR3 is TGCAGCGTGAGCGGATCAAGTGCCTATAATTCACCCCTCCACTTT.

V is TRBV5-6 and J is TRBJ2-1; tentative D call: TRBD2 (6 bases). CDR3 length: 12 amino acids. Germline V gene data show CDR1 as SGHDT and CDR2 as YYEEEE. V shed 4 bases and J shed 11 bases, with 13 bases lying between them. The chain's CDR3 is CASSTPGDQQFF. CDR3 nucleotide sequence: TGTGCCAGCAGCACCCCGGGAGACCAGCAGTTCTTC.

The chain links TRBV6-1 to TRBJ2-5; 15 nucleotides match TRBD2. The CDR3 extends over 15 amino acids. Germline loops: CDR1 MNHNS, CDR2 SASEGT. Losses at the gene ends were 4 bases for V and 4 bases for J; bases not matched to a gene: 1. This chain's CDR3 is CASSGTSGGAETQYF. In DNA, the CDR3 is TGTGCCAGCAGTGGGACTAGCGGGGGGGCAGAGACCCAGTACTTC.

The chain has TRBV6-1 and TRBJ2-3; a possible D gene is TRBD2 (7 bases). Germline V gene lookup returns CDR1 MNHNS and CDR2 SASEGT. There are 16 residues in the CDR3. The germline V and J ends were trimmed by 0 bases and 3 bases, with 13 bases remaining between them. The CDR3 sequence is CASSEASEGGTDTQYF. CDR3 nucleotides: TGTGCCAGCAGTGAAGCGTCGGAGGGGGGGACAGATACGCAGTATTTT.

J is TRBJ1-5 and V is TRBV6-5; 7 nucleotides agree with TRBD1. The germline CDR1 and CDR2 sequences are MNHEY and SVGAGI. This CDR3 is built from 15 residues. J was trimmed by 1 base and V by 5 bases; bases with no gene match: 5. CDR3 residues: CASSRTGLSNQPQHF. The CDR3 region has the DNA TGTGCCAGCAGTCGGACAGGACTGAGCAATCAGCCCCAGCATTTT.

A remark on this clone: One junction end disagrees with the germline gene, perhaps due to a read error. The chain has TRBV7-2 and TRBJ2-5; D is unclear. Germline V gene sequence: CDR1 SGHTA, CDR2 FQGNSA. This CDR3 is 14 amino acids long. Here the CDR3 reads CASSLLGEQETQYF. The CDR3 DNA follows: TGTGCTAGCAGCTTACTTGGAGAACAAGAGACCCAGTACTTC.

The chain has TRBV10-3 and TRBJ2-5, with 11 bases fitting TRBD2. Germline V gene data show CDR1 as ENHRY and CDR2 as SYGVKD. CDR3 length: 15 residues. J gave up 4 bases and V 6 bases, and 7 bases lay outside the gene matches. CDR3 loop: CAISGSGGAGETQYF. The DNA of the CDR3 is TGTGCCATCAGCGGTAGCGGGGGGGCCGGAGAGACCCAGTACTTC.

The V and J genes are TRBV2 and TRBJ2-3; TRBD1 agrees at 8 bases. This CDR3 region has 14 residues. CDR1 and CDR2 from the germline V gene are SNHLY and FYNNEI. J was trimmed by 2 bases and V by 6 bases; bases with no gene match: 4. The chain's CDR3 is CASRMTGATDTQYF. The CDR3 nucleotides read TGTGCCAGCAGGATGACAGGGGCCACAGATACGCAGTATTTT. The complete variable domain, with remaining parts taken from reference TRBV2 and TRBJ2-3, reads EPEVTQTPSHQVTQMGQEVILRCVPISNHLYFYWYRQILGQKVEFLVSFYNNEISEKSEIFDDQFSVERPDGSNFTLKIRSTKLEDSAMYFCASRMTGATDTQYFGPGTRLTVL.

The chain uses TRBV7-9 and TRBJ1-1, with D maybe TRBD1 (5 bases). The ends were cut back, 3 bases at V and 3 bases at J, with 14 bases in the middle. CDR3 length: 15 residues. Germline-derived CDR1 and CDR2 are SEHNR and FQNEAQ (reference sequence). CDR3 sequence (DNA): TGTGCCAGCAGCTTGGCCGGGGCGCCGGACACTGAAGCTTTCTTT. Residues: CASSLAGAPDTEAFF.

The rearrangement uses TRBV30 and TRBJ2-7; the D is unclear. The CDR3 spans 11 residues. From germline, CDR1 is GTSNPN and CDR2 SVGIG (reference sequence). The V and J ends lost 4 bases and 4 bases respectively, with 8 bases between them. The CDR3 loop reads CAWTDGYEQYF. DNA of the CDR3: TGTGCCTGGACAGACGGGTACGAGCAGTACTTC.

The chain recombines TRBV9 with TRBJ2-7; TRBD1 agrees at 7 bases. Losses at the gene ends were 4 bases for V and 2 bases for J; bases not matched to a gene: 0. CDR3 length: 12 residues. Looked up from germline, CDR1 is SGDLS and CDR2 is YYNGEE. CDR3 coding DNA: TGTGCCAGCAGCAGGGGGCCCTACGAGCAGTACTTC. Amino acid sequence: CASSRGPYEQYF.

CDR3 DNA: TGTGCCATCAGTGAGACAGAGAACGAGCAGTACTTC. Translating it yields CAISETENEQYF. The gene calls are TRBV10-3 and TRBJ2-7; D not certain. V lost 2 bases, J lost 5 bases, and 7 bases lay in between. Germline V gene lookup returns CDR1 ENHRY and CDR2 SYGVKD. CDR3 size: 12 residues.

The rearrangement joins TRBV2 to TRBJ2-1; D is ambiguous. V was clipped by 3 bases and J by 9 bases, with 6 bases between them. The CDR3 contains 11 residues. The V gene's germline CDR1 is SNHLY and CDR2 FYNNEI. The CDR3 sequence is CASSEGFEQFF. CDR3 in DNA: TGTGCCAGCAGTGAGGGTTTTGAGCAGTTCTTC.

CDR3 sequence (DNA): TGTGCCAGCAGTTACGGGACAGGGAGAACTGAAGCTTTCTTT. Translated: CASSYGTGRTEAFF. The V gene is TRBV6-5, the J gene TRBJ1-1, with TRBD1 matching 9 bases. Germline V lookup: CDR1 MNHEY, CDR2 SVGAGI. Trimming cost V 2 bases and J 5 bases; bases outside gene matches: 3. The CDR3 sequence is 14 residues long.

The rearrangement uses TRBV27 and TRBJ2-7; possibly TRBD1 for D (6 bases). This CDR3 has 13 amino acids. The V end lost 3 bases, the J end lost 5 bases, and 11 bases lay between the germline ends. Looked up from germline, CDR1 is MNHEY and CDR2 is SMNVEV (reference sequence). CDR3 sequence (DNA): TGTGCCAGCAGTTTTCACAGGGTCCACGAGCAGTACTTC. As protein: CASSFHRVHEQYF.

The rearrangement joins TRBV7-9 to TRBJ2-1; D might be TRBD1 or TRBD2, each matching 5 bases. The V gene's germline CDR1 is SEHNR and CDR2 FQNEAQ (reference sequence). The V end lost 5 bases, the J end lost 10 bases, and 12 bases lay between the germline ends. CDR3 length: 12 residues. The CDR3 is CASSTTRGEQFF. CDR3 bases: TGTGCCAGCAGCACCACTAGGGGCGAGCAGTTCTTC.

This chain links TRBV14 with TRBJ2-1; D ambiguous. Germline values: CDR1 SGHDN, CDR2 FVKESK. Trimming removed 4 bases at V and 5 bases at J, with 6 bases between. CDR3 length: 12 amino acids. The CDR3 coding sequence is TGTGCCAGCAGCCCCGTGGACAATGAGCAGTTCTTC. Its protein is CASSPVDNEQFF.

This clone appeared once. The gene calls are TRBV11-1 and TRBJ2-7; D is perhaps TRBD1 (5 bases). Germline CDR1 and CDR2: SGHAT and FQDESV (reference sequence). The CDR3 has 13 residues. Trimming took off 4 bases at V and 4 bases at J, with 11 bases between the two ends. CDR3 bases: TGTGCCAGCAGCTCCATACAGGTTTACGAGCAGTACTTC. It translates to CASSSIQVYEQYF.

V usage is TRBV5-6 and J usage is TRBJ1-6; D is possibly TRBD1 (6 bases). This CDR3 has 16 residues. Germline V CDR1 and CDR2: SGHDT, YYEEEE. Trimming shortened V by 3 bases and J by 0 bases, and 10 bases separated the two germline ends. The CDR3 DNA reads as TGTGCCAGCAGCTCTCAGGGGAGCTCCTATAATTCACCCCTCCACTTT. Its protein product is CASSSQGSSYNSPLHF.

The sample holds a few counts of this clone. The chain joins TRBV29-1 to TRBJ2-2, with D unresolved. CDR1 is SQVTM, CDR2 ANQGSEA, per germline. The CDR3 has 13 residues. Trimming took off 8 bases at V and 2 bases at J, with 12 bases between the two ends. In nucleotides, the CDR3 is TGCAGCCACTCAGGCCTTAACACCGGGGAGCTGTTTTTT. Its protein product is CSHSGLNTGELFF.

This chain uses TRBV15 with TRBJ1-1, with D hard to call. The V and J ends lost 5 bases and 4 bases respectively, with 8 bases between them. From germline, CDR1 is LNHNV and CDR2 YYDKDF (reference sequence). The CDR3 is made up of 12 amino acids. CDR3 in DNA: TGTGCCACCAGCCCCTTGGGCACTGAAGCTTTCTTT. Translation: CATSPLGTEAFF.

This rearrangement joins TRBV29-1 to TRBJ2-2; D call uncertain. The CDR3 length is 11 residues. CDR1 is SQVTM and CDR2 is ANQGSEA in the germline V gene. V lost 4 bases and J lost 7, with 7 bases in between. CDR3 DNA: TGCAGCGTTGGAGAGAACGGGGAGCTGTTTTTT. It translates to CSVGENGELFF.